This T cell receptor beta chain was captured in a study of blood T cell repertoires in COVID-19. Overall study: Nucleic acid was either cDNA or gDNA, and it came from T cells, B-cell-depleted T cells, or PBMCs.

CDR1 is MDHEN, CDR2 SYDVKM, per germline. CDR3 length equals 12 residues. V was pared by 4 bases and J by 3 bases, with 7 bases between. The method was immunoSEQ multiplex PCR; TCRdb's version includes in-frame clones alone and lacks a portion of them. Of some 89,000 clones listed, roughly four fifths were seen once; the top ten hold 1% to 1.5%. The specimen sequenced was peripheral blood. The sequence derives from a woman of 80 years or more with acute or convalescent COVID-19. The chain has TRBV28 and TRBJ2-7; D remains unclear. CDR3 region: CASSYTYYEQYF. Written as DNA, the CDR3 is TGTGCCAGCAGTTATACCTACTACGAGCAGTACTTC.